The 4 T cell receptor beta chains listed next were all sequenced from one sample in a study of immune evolution from preneoplasia to lung adenocarcinoma. Here immunoSEQ multiplex PCR was the method, and the copy in TCRdb shows in-frame clones only, minus some. The data contain more than 15,000 clones, roughly 90% of them singletons. The sequenced sample was FFPE invasive lung adenocarcinoma tissue. These receptor sequences come from a person between 70 and 80 years old with invasive lung adenocarcinoma.

The V and J genes are TRBV19 and TRBJ2-5; D is possibly TRBD2 (8 bases). Germline-derived CDR1 and CDR2 are LNHDA and SQIVND (reference sequence). The CDR3 loop spans 14 amino acids. The germline V and J ends were trimmed by 7 bases and 3 bases, with 15 bases remaining between them. The chain's CDR3 is CASTSGGTEETQYF. CDR3 DNA sequence: TGTGCCAGTACCTCGGGGGGGACAGAAGAGACCCAGTACTTC.

V gene TRBV5-6 combines with J gene TRBJ2-7, with 9 bases that match TRBD1. This CDR3 is 15 amino acids long. Germline values: CDR1 SGHDT, CDR2 YYEEEE. With V trimmed by 5 bases and J by 7 bases, 13 bases remained unmatched. CDR3 bases: TGTGCCAGCAGTTACCCCGGGACAGGGTTTTATGAGCAGTACTTC. Translating it yields CASSYPGTGFYEQYF.

This clone was seen once. The chain couples TRBV28 to TRBJ2-1; D unresolved. The V end lost 5 bases, the J end lost 13 bases, and 9 bases lay between the germline ends. Germline-derived CDR1 and CDR2 are MDHEN and SYDVKM. The CDR3 has 10 residues. CDR3 nucleotides: TGTGCCAGCAGTAGAAACAGCCAGTTCTTC. Encoded protein: CASSRNSQFF.

This clone was recorded once. The chain has TRBV2 and TRBJ2-7, with 10 nucleotides matching TRBD2. This CDR3 has 16 amino acids. Germline CDR1 reads SNHLY; CDR2 reads FYNNEI. V lost 5 bases to trimming and J lost 7 bases; unmatched junction nucleotides: 14. The CDR3 here is CASSPGSGRAGREQYF. Written as DNA, the CDR3 is TGTGCCAGCAGTCCGGGAAGCGGGAGGGCCGGGAGAGAGCAGTACTTC.